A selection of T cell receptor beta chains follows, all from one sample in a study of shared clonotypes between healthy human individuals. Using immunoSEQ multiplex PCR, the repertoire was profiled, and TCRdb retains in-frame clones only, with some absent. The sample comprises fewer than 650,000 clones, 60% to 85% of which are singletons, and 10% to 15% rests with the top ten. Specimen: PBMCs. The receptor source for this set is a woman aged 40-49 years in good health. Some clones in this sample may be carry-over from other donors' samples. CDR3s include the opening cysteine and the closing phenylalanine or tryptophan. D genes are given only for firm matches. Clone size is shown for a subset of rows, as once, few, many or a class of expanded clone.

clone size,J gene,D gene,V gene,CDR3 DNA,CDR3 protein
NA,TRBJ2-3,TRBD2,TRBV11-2,TGTGCCAGCAGCTCCCGGACTAGCGGGAGGGCCCCAGATACGCAGTATTTT,CASSSRTSGRAPDTQYF
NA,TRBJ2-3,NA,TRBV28,TGTGCCAGCAGTACCCCTACGGGTACGCAGTATTTT,CASSTPTGTQYF
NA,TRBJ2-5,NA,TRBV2,TGTGCCAGCAGTCGGGAGCGGGAGACCCAGTACTTC,CASSRERETQYF
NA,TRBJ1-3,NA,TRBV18,TGTGCCAGCTCACCAGGAGGGAACGGAAACACCATATATTTT,CASSPGGNGNTIYF
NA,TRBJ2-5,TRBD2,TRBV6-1,TGTGCCAGCAGTGAAGGACTAGCGGTGCGAGGGACCCAGTACTTC,CASSEGLAVRGTQYF
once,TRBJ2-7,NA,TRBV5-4,TGTGCCAGCAACCAGTTTGGGGGATACGAGCAGTACTTC,CASNQFGGYEQYF
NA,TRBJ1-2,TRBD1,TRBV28,TGTGCCAGCAGCCGGGGGGACAGGGTCGGCGGCTATGGCTACACCTTC,CASSRGDRVGGYGYTF
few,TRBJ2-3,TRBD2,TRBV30,TGTGCCTGGGAACCGGGCCGGCGGGAGGGGGGGAGATCAGATACGCAGTATTTT,CAWEPGRREGGRSDTQYF
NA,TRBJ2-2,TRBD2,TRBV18,TGTGCCAGCTCCCTTCCGGGACTAGCGGGAGGTACGAACACCGGGGAGCTGTTTTTT,CASSLPGLAGGTNTGELFF
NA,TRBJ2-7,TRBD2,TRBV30,TGTGCCTGGAGCCCGGGGCTAGCGGACTACGAGCAGTACTTC,CAWSPGLADYEQYF
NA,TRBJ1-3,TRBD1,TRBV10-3,TGTGCCATCAGTGAATTGACAGGGGACTCTGGAAACACCATATATTTT,CAISELTGDSGNTIYF
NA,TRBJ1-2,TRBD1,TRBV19,TGTGCCAGTAGTCCCGGGGGGGACAGACAGGTCTATGGCTACACCTTC,CASSPGGDRQVYGYTF
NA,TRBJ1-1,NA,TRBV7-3,TGTGCCAGCAGCTTGTGGGGTCCGACAGTGAACACTGAAGCTTTCTTT,CASSLWGPTVNTEAFF
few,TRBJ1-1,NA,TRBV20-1,TGCAGTGCGACGGGACCGAGGGACGCTTTCTTT,CSATGPRDAFF
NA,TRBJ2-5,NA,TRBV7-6,TGTGCCAGCAGCCCCCCGGCGGAGACCCAGTACTTC,CASSPPAETQYF
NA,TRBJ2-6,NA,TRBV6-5,TGTGCCAGCAGGAGGGCCGCTGGGGCCAACGTCCTGACTTTC,CASRRAAGANVLTF
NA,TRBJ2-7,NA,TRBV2,TGTGCCAGTGGTGGGGGGGCTGCCTACGAGCAGTACTTC,CASGGGAAYEQYF
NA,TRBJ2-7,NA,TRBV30,TGTGCCTGGAGTCGGGACGCAAACTACGAGCAGTACTTC,CAWSRDANYEQYF
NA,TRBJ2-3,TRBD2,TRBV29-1,TGCAGCGTTGTTCTAGCGGGAGGAAGCACAGATACGCAGTATTTT,CSVVLAGGSTDTQYF
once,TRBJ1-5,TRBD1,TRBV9,TGTGCCAGCAGCCCGGGGACAGGCCGCAATCAGCCCCAGCATTTT,CASSPGTGRNQPQHF
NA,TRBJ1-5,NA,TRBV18,TGTGCCAGCTCACCACAGAATCAGCCCCAGCATTTT,CASSPQNQPQHF
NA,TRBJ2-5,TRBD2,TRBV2,TGTGCCAGCAGTCCCAGCGGGAGGAAGGGGGAGACCCAGTACTTC,CASSPSGRKGETQYF
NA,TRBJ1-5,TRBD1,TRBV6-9,TGTGCCACGAATATGAACGGGACAGGGGGTTTGCAGCCCCAGCATTTT,CATNMNGTGGLQPQHF
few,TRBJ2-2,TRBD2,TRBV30,TGTGCCTGGAGTGGACTAGCGCTAAGCACCGGGGAGCTGTTTTTT,CAWSGLALSTGELFF
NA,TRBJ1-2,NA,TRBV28,TGTGCCAGCACCGAACGGGGGGAAGCTGGCTACACCTTC,CASTERGEAGYTF
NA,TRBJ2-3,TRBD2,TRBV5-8,TGTGCCAGCAGCTTGGGCGGGAGGGGCTCAGATACGCAGTATTTT,CASSLGGRGSDTQYF
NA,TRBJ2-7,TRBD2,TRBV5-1,TGCGCCAGCAGCTTGGGTGCTAGCGGAACCTACGAGCAGTACTTC,CASSLGASGTYEQYF
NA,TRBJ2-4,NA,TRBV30,TGTGCCTGGAGTGTATCCTCGGGACTTTCCCCGTACTTC,CAWSVSSGLSPYF
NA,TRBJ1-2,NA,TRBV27,TGTGCCAGCAGATTGACAGCTAACTATGGCTACACCTTC,CASRLTANYGYTF
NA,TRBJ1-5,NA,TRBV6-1,TGTGCCAGCAGAGCCATGACAAGTAGCAATCAGCCCCAGCATTTT,CASRAMTSSNQPQHF
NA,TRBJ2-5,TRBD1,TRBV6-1,TGTGCCAGCAGTGAAAGTATGGGAGGACAGGGACAAGAGACCCAGTACTTC,CASSESMGGQGQETQYF
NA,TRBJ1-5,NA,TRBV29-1,TGCAGCGTTGAAATCCCCATACAGGGTAGCGGGACCGACTTCCCTTATTATAGCAATCAGCCCCAGCATTTT,CSVEIPIQGSGTDFPYYSNQPQHF
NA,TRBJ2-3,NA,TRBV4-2,TGTGCCAGCAGCCAAGGCGAGGCCCGCACAGATACGCAGTATTTT,CASSQGEARTDTQYF
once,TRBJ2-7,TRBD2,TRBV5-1,TGCGCCAGCAGCTTGGACGGACGCGCGGGGGGCGAGCAGTACTTC,CASSLDGRAGGEQYF
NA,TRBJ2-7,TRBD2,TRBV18,TGTGCCAGCGCCCCTAGCGGGCTCAACGAGCAGTACTTC,CASAPSGLNEQYF
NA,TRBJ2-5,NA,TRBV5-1,TGCGCCAGCAGCTTGGCCTCCGGGACGCAAGAGACCCAGTACTTC,CASSLASGTQETQYF
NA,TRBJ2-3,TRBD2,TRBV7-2,TGTGCCAGCAGCTTAGCGTCTAGCGGGAGTATCGTGGATACGCAGTATTTT,CASSLASSGSIVDTQYF
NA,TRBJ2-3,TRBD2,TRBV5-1,TGCGCCAGCAGCTTGGGACTAGCGGGAGTTAGGTCGGCAGATACGCAGTATTTT,CASSLGLAGVRSADTQYF
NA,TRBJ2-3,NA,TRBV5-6,TGTGCCAGCAGACAGGCCCACCCCCCAATCGATACGCAGTATTTT,CASRQAHPPIDTQYF
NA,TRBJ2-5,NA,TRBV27,TGTGCCAGCAGCATCGGGGAGACCCAGTACTTC,CASSIGETQYF
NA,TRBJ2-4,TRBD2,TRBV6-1,TGTGCCAGCAGTGAAGGGGGGAGCGGGGTAGCCAAAAACATTCAGTACTTC,CASSEGGSGVAKNIQYF
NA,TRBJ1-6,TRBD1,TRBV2,TGTGCCAGCAGTGGTGCCCAGGGGGTCATTTCACCCCTCCACTTT,CASSGAQGVISPLHF
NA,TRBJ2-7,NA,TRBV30,TGTGCCTGGGGACGGTCCTCCTACGAGCAGTACTTC,CAWGRSSYEQYF
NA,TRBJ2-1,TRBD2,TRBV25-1,TGTGCCAGCAGTGATTTTGCTAGCGGGAGGGGCAATGAGCAGTTCTTC,CASSDFASGRGNEQFF